Presented here are 2 T cell receptor beta chains from one specimen sequenced in a study of tumor-infiltrating lymphocytes in localized non-small cell lung cancer. The assay was immunoSEQ multiplex PCR, and TCRdb's table has in-frame clones only and misses some. This table has approximately 24,000 clones, 50% to 80% appearing once. Material for sequencing was lung tumor tissue. These receptors all stem from a human donor with non-small cell lung cancer.

J is TRBJ1-2 and V is TRBV20-1; TRBD1 might be the D (5 bases). Trimming removed 4 bases at V and 8 bases at J, with 11 bases between. Germline values: CDR1 DFQATT, CDR2 SNEGSKA (reference sequence). This CDR3 is 11 amino acids long. This chain's CDR3 is CSATNGTGYTF. The CDR3 region has the DNA TGCAGTGCTACAAACGGGACCGGCTACACCTTC.

The gene calls are TRBV7-2 and TRBJ2-5, with D possibly being TRBD2 (6 bases). Germline CDR1 is SGHTA and CDR2 is FQGNSA. The CDR3 is made up of 16 amino acids. Trimming took 0 bases from V and 5 from J, leaving 16 bases between them. This chain's CDR3 is CASSLALGLSRETQYF. As DNA, the CDR3 is TGTGCCAGCAGCTTAGCGCTGGGACTCTCTCGGGAGACCCAGTACTTC. Full variable domain (rest looked up from reference TRBV7-2 and TRBJ2-5): GAGVSQSPSNKVTEKGKDVELRCDPISGHTALYWYRQSLGQGLEFLIYFQGNSAPDKSGLPSDRFSAERTGGSVSTLTIQRTQQEDSAVYLCASSLALGLSRETQYFGPGTRLLVL.